Below, one TCR beta chain is given with its context. The antigen remains undetermined. This sample is drawn from a study of memory CD4+ T cells and cytomegalovirus serostatus. On the study more broadly: Of the healthy Belgian adults, several were CMV seropositive and more than 20 seronegative.

Some clones are missing from TCRdb's copy, which holds only in-frame ones; the method was immunoSEQ multiplex PCR. Here the sample spans 35,000 to 45,000 clones, about three quarters being singletons. CDR1 and CDR2 (germline): LNHDA, SQIVND (reference sequence). The CDR3 covers 15 residues. Deletions cut 3 bases from V and 0 bases from J, with 12 bases between. Study-wide results and limits: CD4+ memory repertoires contained 67 of 164 reported CMV TCRbeta sequences. The CMV-associated TCR signature appears largely within the CD4+ memory repertoire.

Single viable CD3+CD4+CD8-CD45RO+ cells were sorted as the memory CD4+ T cells. Positive selection with CD4 microbeads enriched total CD4+ T cells. The origin of this receptor is an adult in good health and CMV-seronegative. V gene TRBV19 combines with J gene TRBJ2-7; D perhaps matches TRBD2 (6 bases). Sequenced material: memory CD4+ T cells from blood. The CDR3, as DNA: TGTGCCAGTAGTATCTCGGGGGATAGCTCCTACGAGCAGTACTTC. Its translation: CASSISGDSSYEQYF.